These 26 T cell receptor beta chains share one sample of origin, sequenced in a study of cytomegalovirus exposure and HLA in healthy donors. 60 Vbeta and 13 Jbeta primers were used in PCR. Profiled with immunoSEQ multiplex PCR; TCRdb holds only in-frame clones, not every one. The data contain about 130,000 clones, more than 80% of them singletons. Sequencing input: PBMCs. The receptors were sampled from a woman aged 35 to 49 in good health and CMV-seropositive.

The genes are TRBV11-2 and TRBJ2-1, with 9 bases lining up with TRBD1. The V segment lost 1 base and the J segment 6 bases; nucleotides outside the gene matches: 4. CDR1 SGHAT and CDR2 FQNNGV come from the germline V gene. CDR3 length equals 15 residues. This CDR3 reads CASSLVLTGGNEQFF. For the CDR3, the DNA is TGTGCCAGCAGCTTAGTTCTGACAGGGGGCAATGAGCAGTTCTTC. Based on the CDR3 plus reference TRBV11-2 and TRBJ2-1, the full variable domain is EAGVAQSPRYKIIEKRQSVAFWCNPISGHATLYWYQQILGQGPKLLIQFQNNGVVDDSQLPKDRFSAERLKGVDSTLKIQPAKLEDSAVYLCASSLVLTGGNEQFFGPGTRLTVL.

The chain is built from TRBV7-9 and TRBJ2-7; 11 bases map to TRBD1. The CDR3 sequence is 15 residues long. The J segment lost 7 bases and the V segment lost 2 bases, leaving 7 bases of the junction unmatched. The V gene's germline CDR1 is SEHNR and CDR2 FQNEAQ (reference sequence). This CDR3 reads CASSLPGQGAGEQYF. In DNA form, the CDR3 reads TGTGCCAGCAGCTTACCAGGACAGGGGGCAGGTGAGCAGTACTTC. Drawing the rest from reference TRBV7-9 and TRBJ2-7, the complete variable domain is DTGVSQNPRHKITKRGQNVTFRCDPISEHNRLYWYRQTLGQGPEFLTYFQNEAQLEKSRLLSDRFSAERPKGSFSTLEIQRTEQGDSAMYLCASSLPGQGAGEQYFGPGTRLTVT.

The rearrangement joins TRBV11-2 to TRBJ2-3; D may be TRBD1 (7 bases). CDR1 is SGHAT, CDR2 FQNNGV, per germline. The germline V and J ends were trimmed by 5 bases and 4 bases, with 19 bases remaining between them. The CDR3 has 16 amino acids. The CDR3 sequence is CASSARRGLTSDTQYF. CDR3 nucleotide sequence: TGTGCCAGCAGCGCAAGGAGGGGGCTCACATCAGATACGCAGTATTTT.

This clone came up once. The genes are TRBV5-1 and TRBJ2-2, with 7 nucleotides matching TRBD2. CDR1 SGHRS and CDR2 YFSETQ come from the germline V gene. Trimming at V came to 4 bases and at J to 0 bases, leaving 3 bases not matched to a gene. The CDR3 is 15 amino acids. The CDR3 nucleotides read TGCGCCAGCAGCGCAGGACTAGCGAACACCGGGGAGCTGTTTTTT. This gives the protein CASSAGLANTGELFF.

This clone showed up just a few times. The chain combines TRBV4-1 with TRBJ1-2, with 9 bases fitting TRBD1. The V gene's germline CDR1 is MGHRA and CDR2 YSYEKL. The CDR3 has 18 residues. Trimming cost V 3 bases and J 0 bases; bases outside gene matches: 11. CDR3 loop: CASSHPILRQGANYGYTF. CDR3 nucleotides: TGCGCCAGCAGCCATCCCATTCTCCGACAGGGGGCTAACTATGGCTACACCTTC.

V gene TRBV7-8 combines with J gene TRBJ2-5; 11 nucleotides match TRBD1. The J call may be mistaken, given a closer DNA end match to TRBJ2-7. CDR1 SGHVS and CDR2 FQNEAQ come from the germline V gene. The CDR3 has 18 residues. The CDR3 region has the DNA TGTGCCAGCAGCTTAGCTCGATGGACAGGGGGCGAGGAGTACGAGCAGTACTTC. Protein: CASSLARWTGGEEYEQYF.

The chain combines TRBV2 with TRBJ1-6, with TRBD1 identical over 9 bases. Germline V CDR1 and CDR2: SNHLY, FYNNEI. Trimming took 1 base from V and 7 from J; bases not matched to a gene: 5. The CDR3 is made up of 16 amino acids. CDR3 region: CASSEVNRGQNSPLHF. CDR3 coding DNA: TGTGCCAGCAGTGAAGTAAACAGGGGGCAAAATTCACCCCTCCACTTT.

The J gene is TRBJ2-4, the V gene TRBV29-1, with TRBD1 identical over 10 bases. This CDR3 has 17 amino acids. V gave up 7 bases and J gave up 0 bases; unmatched junction bases: 12. Germline-derived CDR1 and CDR2 are SQVTM and ANQGSEA. CDR3 amino acids: CSASGTGASLAKNIQYF. DNA for the CDR3: TGCAGCGCGTCCGGGACAGGGGCTTCTCTAGCCAAAAACATTCAGTACTTC.

This clone has a handful of counts. CDR3: CASRIDRGTNEKLFF. In nucleotides, the CDR3 is TGTGCCAGCAGGATAGACAGGGGAACTAATGAAAAACTGTTTTTT. The genes are TRBV11-2 and TRBJ1-4, with 8 bases fitting TRBD1. With V trimmed by 6 bases and J by 1 base, 4 bases remained unmatched. This CDR3 spans 15 amino acids. Per germline, CDR1 SGHAT and CDR2 FQNNGV.

The V gene is TRBV5-1, the J gene TRBJ2-5; the match to TRBD2 covers 10 bases. Germline CDR1 and CDR2: SGHRS and YFSETQ. CDR3 length: 16 residues. V dropped 0 bases and J dropped 4; count of bases not matched to a gene: 6. DNA of the CDR3: TGCGCCAGCAGCTTGGCCCTAGCGGGGGAGATAGAGACCCAGTACTTC. Protein: CASSLALAGEIETQYF.

The chain combines TRBV7-2 with TRBJ2-2, with 7 positions matching TRBD1. V lost 0 bases, J lost 2 bases, and 3 bases stayed unmatched. The germline V gene has CDR1 SGHTA and CDR2 FQGNSA. The CDR3 is made up of 16 amino acids. CDR3 region: CASSLAGQTNTGELFF. DNA of the CDR3: TGTGCCAGCAGCTTAGCGGGACAGACTAACACCGGGGAGCTGTTTTTT.

The chain employs TRBV19 and TRBJ2-3; TRBD2 aligns across 10 bases. V was pared by 6 bases and J by 0 bases, with 0 bases of the junction left unmatched. CDR1 and CDR2 (germline): LNHDA, SQIVND (reference sequence). This CDR3 is 14 amino acids long. Written as DNA, the CDR3 is TGTGCCAGTAGGACTAGCGGGAGCACAGATACGCAGTATTTT. It is translated as CASRTSGSTDTQYF.

This chain connects TRBV28 to TRBJ2-1, with 11 bases lining up with TRBD2. The CDR3 is made up of 15 amino acids. Unmatched junction bases numbered 6, after V lost 10 bases and J lost 1 base. The V gene's germline CDR1 is MDHEN and CDR2 SYDVKM. CDR3 amino acids: CATSGLAESYNEQFF. The CDR3 DNA reads TGTGCCACCTCGGGACTAGCGGAATCCTACAATGAGCAGTTCTTC.

The chain joins TRBV15 to TRBJ2-3, with D possibly matching TRBD2 (6 bases). The V end lost 3 bases, the J end lost 5 bases, and 15 bases lay between the germline ends. CDR3 length equals 15 residues. Germline V CDR1 and CDR2: LNHNV, YYDKDF (reference sequence). CDR3 sequence reads: CATSSRDSKRDTQYF. CDR3 DNA sequence: TGTGCCACCAGCAGCCGGGACTCCAAGCGAGATACGCAGTATTTT.

This chain connects TRBV7-9 to TRBJ2-1; D may be TRBD1 (5 bases). Trimming cost V 2 bases and J 8 bases, with 13 bases left between them. The CDR3 spans 14 residues. In germline, CDR1 is SEHNR, CDR2 FQNEAQ (reference sequence). CDR3 loop: CASSLSGQGDEQFF. CDR3 nucleotide sequence: TGTGCCAGCAGCTTAAGTGGGCAGGGCGATGAGCAGTTCTTC.

This clone was seen more than once but under ten times. The chain is built from TRBV7-2 and TRBJ2-3, with TRBD2 matching 10 bases. The CDR3 is 17 amino acids. Germline V gene sequence: CDR1 SGHTA, CDR2 FQGNSA. The J segment lost 0 bases and the V segment lost 1 base, leaving 4 bases of the junction unmatched. CDR3 amino acids: CASSLVAGGFSTDTQYF. Here the CDR3 DNA reads TGTGCCAGCAGCTTAGTAGCGGGGGGTTTTAGCACAGATACGCAGTATTTT.

The chain combines TRBV28 with TRBJ2-4, with a tentative D call TRBD1 (6 bases). V was shortened by 5 bases and J by 7 bases, with 12 bases between the two germline ends. Germline assignment: CDR1 MDHEN and CDR2 SYDVKM. This CDR3 comprises 13 residues. The CDR3 region is CASSEHTGNIQYF. DNA of the CDR3: TGTGCCAGCAGTGAACATACAGGGAACATTCAGTACTTC.

The chain is built from TRBV4-1 and TRBJ1-4, with 7 bases aligning to TRBD1. The germline gives CDR1 MGHRA, CDR2 YSYEKL. The V and J ends lost 0 bases and 5 bases, in that order; junction bases with no gene match: 15. The CDR3 contains 19 residues. The CDR3 nucleotides read TGCGCCAGCAGCCAAGATTCGGGGACAGAAAAAATTTTAAATGAAAAACTGTTTTTT. It translates to CASSQDSGTEKILNEKLFF.

This chain joins TRBV6-5 and TRBJ2-3; D unresolved. The germline V gene has CDR1 MNHEY and CDR2 SVGAGI. Trimming left V 3 bases short and J 0 bases short, with 7 bases between. The CDR3 has 14 residues. DNA for the CDR3: TGTGCCAGCAGTTATCTTTCTAGCACAGATACGCAGTATTTT. Amino acid sequence: CASSYLSSTDTQYF.

V and J are TRBV10-2 and TRBJ2-2; D is uncertain. Between the trimmed V and J ends, which lost 6 bases and 6 bases, there was a span of 5 bases. Germline CDR1 is WSHSY and CDR2 is SAAADI. The CDR3 contains 11 residues. CDR3 in DNA: TGCGCCAGCAGGAGTTCCGGGGAGCTGTTTTTT. It encodes CASRSSGELFF.

This clone appeared a single time. V and J are TRBV19 and TRBJ1-2; 7 bases map to TRBD1. Trimming removed 0 bases from V and 2 bases from J; junction bases left unmatched: 3. The CDR3 loop spans 15 amino acids. Germline V gene sequence: CDR1 LNHDA, CDR2 SQIVND (reference sequence). CDR3: CASSIEKGANYGYTF. CDR3 bases: TGTGCCAGTAGTATAGAGAAGGGGGCGAACTATGGCTACACCTTC.

Only a few counts were recorded for this clone. This chain links TRBV4-2 with TRBJ2-7; 12 bases are a match to TRBD2. V dropped 0 bases and J dropped 10; count of bases not matched to a gene: 10. CDR1 and CDR2 from the germline V gene are LGHNA and YNFKEQ. There are 16 residues in the CDR3. CDR3 loop: CASSQDLLAGGSPQYF. CDR3 DNA: TGTGCCAGCAGCCAAGATCTTCTAGCGGGAGGGAGTCCTCAGTACTTC.

The chain is built from TRBV2 and TRBJ1-5, with 11 positions matching TRBD1. The CDR3 runs to 15 residues. Germline trimming cut 5 bases from V and 6 bases from J; bases unmatched to any gene: 6. Per germline, CDR1 SNHLY and CDR2 FYNNEI. The CDR3 spells CASSRTGGLGQPQHF. CDR3 nucleotides: TGTGCCAGCAGTCGGACAGGGGGCCTCGGTCAGCCCCAGCATTTT.

The rearrangement links TRBV5-8 to TRBJ2-3; 10 positions agree with TRBD2. V trimming: 4 bases; J trimming: 3 bases; junction bases outside the gene matches: 11. CDR1 is SGHTS and CDR2 is YDEGEE in the germline V gene. The CDR3 covers 17 residues. CDR3 sequence (DNA): TGTGCCAGCAGCATGGGGGTAGCGGGAGGTCGAACAGATACGCAGTATTTT. This encodes CASSMGVAGGRTDTQYF.

CDR3 sequence: CASSAGLADEETQYF. The CDR3 DNA reads as TGTGCCAGCAGCGCGGGACTAGCGGACGAAGAGACCCAGTACTTC. This rearrangement joins TRBV9 to TRBJ2-5; 11 bases line up with TRBD2. The CDR3 covers 15 residues. After removal of 3 bases from V and 3 bases from J, the junction contained 4 bases not matched to a gene. The germline V gene has CDR1 SGDLS and CDR2 YYNGEE.

The V call is TRBV18, the J call TRBJ2-1; TRBD2 aligns across 10 bases. The CDR3 has 16 amino acids. The trim removed 4 bases at V and 6 bases at J, leaving 9 bases unmatched. Germline CDR1 and CDR2: KGHSH and LQKENI. The CDR3 loop reads CASSLTSGDGVNEQFF. The CDR3 nucleotides are TGTGCCAGCTCACTTACTAGCGGGGATGGAGTCAATGAGCAGTTCTTC.